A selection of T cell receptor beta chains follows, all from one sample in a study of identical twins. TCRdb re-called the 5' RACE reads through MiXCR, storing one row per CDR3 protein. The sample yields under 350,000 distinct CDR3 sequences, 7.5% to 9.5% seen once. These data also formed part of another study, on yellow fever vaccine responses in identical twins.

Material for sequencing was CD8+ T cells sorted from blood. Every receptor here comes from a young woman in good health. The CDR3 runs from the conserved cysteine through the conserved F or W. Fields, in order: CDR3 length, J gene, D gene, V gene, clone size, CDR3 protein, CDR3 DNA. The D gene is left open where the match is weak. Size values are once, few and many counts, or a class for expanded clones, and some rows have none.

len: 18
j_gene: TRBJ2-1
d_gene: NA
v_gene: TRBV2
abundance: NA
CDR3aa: CASSESRVVSRMQNEQFF
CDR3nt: TGTGCCAGCAGTGAAAGTAGGGTTGTTAGTAGAATGCAGAATGAGCAGTTCTTC

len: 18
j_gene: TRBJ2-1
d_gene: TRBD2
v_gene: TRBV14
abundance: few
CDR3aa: CASSQVRLGEGYMNEQFF
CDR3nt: TGTGCCAGCAGCCAAGTTCGTTTGGGGGAGGGGTATATGAATGAGCAGTTCTTC

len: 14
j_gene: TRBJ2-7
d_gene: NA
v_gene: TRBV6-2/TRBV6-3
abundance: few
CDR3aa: CASSFSTGGYEQYF
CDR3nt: TGTGCCAGCAGTTTCTCGACAGGAGGCTACGAGCAGTACTTC

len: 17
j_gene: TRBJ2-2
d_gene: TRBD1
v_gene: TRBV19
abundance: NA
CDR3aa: CASSIPPDRAWDGELFF
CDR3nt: TGTGCCAGTAGTATCCCCCCCGACAGGGCTTGGGACGGGGAGCTGTTTTTT

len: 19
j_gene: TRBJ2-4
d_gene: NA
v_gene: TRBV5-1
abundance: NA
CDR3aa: CASSTLPGRLSLAKNIQYF
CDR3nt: TGCGCCAGCAGCACACTTCCGGGACGTTTGTCCCTAGCCAAAAACATTCAGTACTTC

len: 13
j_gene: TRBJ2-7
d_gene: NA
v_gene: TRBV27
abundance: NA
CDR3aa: CASSWGSLYEQYF
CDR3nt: TGTGCCAGCAGTTGGGGCAGTCTCTACGAGCAGTACTTC

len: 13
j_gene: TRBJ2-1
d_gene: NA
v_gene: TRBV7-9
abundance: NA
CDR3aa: CASSLVLGNEQFF
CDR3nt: TGTGCCAGCAGCTTAGTTCTGGGCAATGAGCAGTTCTTC

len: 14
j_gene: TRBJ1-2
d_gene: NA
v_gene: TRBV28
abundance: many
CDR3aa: CASSAERAFYGYTF
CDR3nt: TGTGCCAGCAGTGCTGAAAGGGCCTTTTATGGCTACACCTTC

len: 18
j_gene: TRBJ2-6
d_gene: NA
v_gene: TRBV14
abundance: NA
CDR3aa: CASSLTLLGTEGANVLTF
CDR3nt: TGTGCCAGCAGCCTCACCCTCTTGGGGACGGAGGGGGCCAACGTCCTGACTTTC

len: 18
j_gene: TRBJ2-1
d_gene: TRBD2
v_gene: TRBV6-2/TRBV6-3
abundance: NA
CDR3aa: CASSYLTPGTRGGNEQFF
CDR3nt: TGTGCCAGCAGTTACCTTACTCCCGGGACCCGGGGGGGCAATGAGCAGTTCTTC

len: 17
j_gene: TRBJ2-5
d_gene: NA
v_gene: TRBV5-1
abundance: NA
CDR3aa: CASSLAMWTYDQETQYF
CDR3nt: TGCGCCAGCAGCTTGGCTATGTGGACATATGATCAAGAGACCCAGTACTTC

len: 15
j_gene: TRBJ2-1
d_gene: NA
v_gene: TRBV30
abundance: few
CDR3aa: CAWSVQRLEFGEQFF
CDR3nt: TGTGCCTGGAGTGTACAGCGGCTAGAGTTCGGTGAGCAGTTCTTC

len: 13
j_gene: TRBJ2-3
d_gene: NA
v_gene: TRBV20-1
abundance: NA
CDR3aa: CSASGCCGDTKYF
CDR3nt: TGCAGTGCCAGTGGGTGCTGTGGAGATACGAAGTATTTT

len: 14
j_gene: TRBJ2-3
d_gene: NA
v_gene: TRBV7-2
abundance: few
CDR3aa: CASSLIASTDTQYF
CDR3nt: TGTGCCAGCAGCTTAATAGCTAGCACAGATACGCAGTATTTT

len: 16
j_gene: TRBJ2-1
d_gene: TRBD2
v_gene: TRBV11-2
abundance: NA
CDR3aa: CASSPKLAGAYNEQFF
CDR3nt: TGTGCCAGCAGCCCTAAACTAGCGGGAGCTTACAATGAGCAGTTCTTC

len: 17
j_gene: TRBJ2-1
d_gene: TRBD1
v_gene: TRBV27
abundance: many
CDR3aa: CASSPARTGRTYNEQFF
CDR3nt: TGTGCCAGCAGTCCCGCCAGGACAGGGAGGACCTACAATGAGCAGTTCTTC

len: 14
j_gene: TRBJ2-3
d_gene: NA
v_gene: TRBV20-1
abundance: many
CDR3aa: CSASPSPSTDTQYF
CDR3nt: TGCAGTGCTAGTCCTAGTCCAAGCACAGATACGCAGTATTTT

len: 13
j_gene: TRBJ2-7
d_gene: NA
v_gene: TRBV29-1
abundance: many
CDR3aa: CSVATASSYEQYF
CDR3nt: TGCAGCGTTGCAACAGCCAGCTCCTACGAGCAGTACTTC

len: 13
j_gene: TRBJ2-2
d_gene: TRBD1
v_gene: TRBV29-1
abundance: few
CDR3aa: CSGRGTDTGELFF
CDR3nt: TGCAGCGGAAGGGGGACAGACACCGGGGAGCTGTTTTTT

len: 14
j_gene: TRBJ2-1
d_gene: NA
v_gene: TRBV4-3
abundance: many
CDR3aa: CASSQVRGNNEQFF
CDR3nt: TGCGCCAGCAGCCAAGTTCGAGGTAACAATGAGCAGTTCTTC

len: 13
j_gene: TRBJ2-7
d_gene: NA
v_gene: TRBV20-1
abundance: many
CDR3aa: CSAPRGGHYEQYF
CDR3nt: TGCAGTGCTCCTAGGGGCGGCCACTACGAGCAGTACTTC

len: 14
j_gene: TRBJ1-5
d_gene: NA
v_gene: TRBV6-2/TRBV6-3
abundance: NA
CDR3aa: CASSLQTNGGPQHF
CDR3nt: TGTGCCAGCTCCCTGCAAACCAATGGGGGGCCCCAGCATTTT

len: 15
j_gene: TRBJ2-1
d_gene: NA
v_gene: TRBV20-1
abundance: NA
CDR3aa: CSADSTGDWGNEQFF
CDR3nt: TGCAGTGCCGATTCAACAGGGGACTGGGGCAATGAGCAGTTCTTC

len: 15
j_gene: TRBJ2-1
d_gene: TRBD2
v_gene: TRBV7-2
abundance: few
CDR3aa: CASSSGLAGGLEQFF
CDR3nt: TGTGCCAGCAGCTCGGGACTAGCGGGGGGCCTAGAGCAGTTCTTC

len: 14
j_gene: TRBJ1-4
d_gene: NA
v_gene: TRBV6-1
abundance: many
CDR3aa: CASRKGGRKEKLFF
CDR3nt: TGTGCCAGCCGGAAAGGGGGGCGGAAGGAAAAACTGTTTTTT

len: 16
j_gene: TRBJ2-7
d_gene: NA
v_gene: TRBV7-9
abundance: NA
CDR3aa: CASSGARDADFYEQYF
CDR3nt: TGTGCCAGCAGCGGAGCCCGGGACGCAGATTTCTACGAGCAGTACTTC

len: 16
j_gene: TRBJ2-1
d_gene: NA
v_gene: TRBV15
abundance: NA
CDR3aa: CATEVPRESSYNEQFF
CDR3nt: TGTGCCACCGAAGTCCCCCGCGAGAGCTCCTACAATGAGCAGTTCTTC

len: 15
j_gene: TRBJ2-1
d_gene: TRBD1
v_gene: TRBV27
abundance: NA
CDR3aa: CASSLDRGLNNEQFF
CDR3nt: TGTGCCAGCAGTTTGGACAGGGGCCTTAACAATGAGCAGTTCTTC

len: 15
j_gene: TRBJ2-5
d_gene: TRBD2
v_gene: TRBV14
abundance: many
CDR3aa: CASSQDRLAGETQYF
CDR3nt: TGTGCCAGCAGCCAAGACCGACTAGCGGGGGAGACCCAGTACTTC

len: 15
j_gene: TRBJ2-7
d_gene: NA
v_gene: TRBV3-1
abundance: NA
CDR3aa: CASSPLTGMGYEQYF
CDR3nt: TGTGCCAGCAGCCCTTTGACGGGGATGGGGTACGAGCAGTACTTC

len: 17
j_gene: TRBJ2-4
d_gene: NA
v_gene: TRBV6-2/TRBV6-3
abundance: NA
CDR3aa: CASSPTAGALAKNIQYF
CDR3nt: TGTGCCAGCAGCCCCACCGCCGGCGCCCTAGCCAAAAACATTCAGTACTTC

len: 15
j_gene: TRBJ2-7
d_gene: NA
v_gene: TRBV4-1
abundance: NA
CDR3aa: CASSQNAAGGYEQYF
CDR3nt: TGCGCCAGCAGCCAAAACGCGGCAGGGGGGTACGAGCAGTACTTC

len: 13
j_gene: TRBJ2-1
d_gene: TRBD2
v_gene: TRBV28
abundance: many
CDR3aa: CASRTSGNNEQFF
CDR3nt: TGTGCCAGCCGGACTAGCGGTAACAATGAGCAGTTCTTC

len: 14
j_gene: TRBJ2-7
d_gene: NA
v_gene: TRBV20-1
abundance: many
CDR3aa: CSARRDLSTYEQYF
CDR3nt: TGCAGTGCTAGAAGGGACCTTTCGACCTACGAGCAGTACTTC

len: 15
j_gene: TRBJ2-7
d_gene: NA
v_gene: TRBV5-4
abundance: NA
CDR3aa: CASSFTGTGRHEQYF
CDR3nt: TGTGCCAGCAGCTTTACCGGGACCGGACGTCACGAGCAGTACTTC

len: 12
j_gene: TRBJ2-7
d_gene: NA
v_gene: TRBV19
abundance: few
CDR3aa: CASSDNYYEQYF
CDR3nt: TGTGCCAGTAGTGACAACTACTACGAGCAGTACTTC